These 4 T cell receptor beta chains came from one sample sequenced in a study of CD8 T cells in Susac syndrome. Random hexamers served to reverse transcribe roughly 0.45 to 1 ug RNA. TCRdb redid the calling of the immunoSEQ multiplex PCR reads with MiXCR, one entry per CDR3 protein. The sample lists 150,000 to 200,000 distinct CDR3 sequences, under 95% seen once, with roughly 0.11% in the top ten. The source material was CD4+ T cells from PBMCs. These receptors were collected from a human donor with Susac syndrome.

This chain connects TRBV4-3 to TRBJ1-2; TRBD1 is a possible D gene (6 bases). Germline loops: CDR1 LGHNA, CDR2 YSLEER. With 0 bases removed from V and 4 bases from J, the gap between germline ends came to 9 bases. The CDR3 length is 14 residues. CDR3 protein: CASSQERTAYGYTF. DNA of the CDR3: TGCGCCAGCAGCCAAGAGAGGACAGCCTATGGCTACACCTTC.

This rearrangement joins TRBV2 to TRBJ2-7; tentatively, D is TRBD1 or TRBD2 (6 bases each). Per the germline V gene, CDR1 is SNHLY and CDR2 is FYNNEI. Trimming took 4 bases from V and 1 from J, leaving 8 bases between them. This CDR3 spans 13 amino acids. CDR3 nucleotides: TGTGCCAGCAGTGGGGGGGCGTCCTACGAGCAGTACTTC. Protein product: CASSGGASYEQYF.

J is TRBJ2-7 and V is TRBV20-1; TRBD2 agrees at 13 bases. The germline V gene encodes CDR1 DFQATT and CDR2 SNEGSKA (reference sequence). CDR3 length: 16 amino acids. The trim removed 0 bases at V and 4 bases at J, leaving 6 bases unmatched. The DNA for the CDR3 is TGCAGTGCTAGAGAATTAACTAGCGGGGGGGCTTACGAGCAGTACTTC. The encoded protein is CSARELTSGGAYEQYF.

V gene TRBV20-1 combines with J gene TRBJ2-1; the match to TRBD1 covers 7 bases. Germline V lookup: CDR1 DFQATT, CDR2 SNEGSKA (reference sequence). The CDR3 is made up of 13 amino acids. V lost 5 bases to trimming and J lost 6 bases; unmatched junction nucleotides: 7. The CDR3 DNA is TGCAGTGCTCCCTCAGCAGGGGGCAATGAGCAGTTCTTC. It codes for CSAPSAGGNEQFF.